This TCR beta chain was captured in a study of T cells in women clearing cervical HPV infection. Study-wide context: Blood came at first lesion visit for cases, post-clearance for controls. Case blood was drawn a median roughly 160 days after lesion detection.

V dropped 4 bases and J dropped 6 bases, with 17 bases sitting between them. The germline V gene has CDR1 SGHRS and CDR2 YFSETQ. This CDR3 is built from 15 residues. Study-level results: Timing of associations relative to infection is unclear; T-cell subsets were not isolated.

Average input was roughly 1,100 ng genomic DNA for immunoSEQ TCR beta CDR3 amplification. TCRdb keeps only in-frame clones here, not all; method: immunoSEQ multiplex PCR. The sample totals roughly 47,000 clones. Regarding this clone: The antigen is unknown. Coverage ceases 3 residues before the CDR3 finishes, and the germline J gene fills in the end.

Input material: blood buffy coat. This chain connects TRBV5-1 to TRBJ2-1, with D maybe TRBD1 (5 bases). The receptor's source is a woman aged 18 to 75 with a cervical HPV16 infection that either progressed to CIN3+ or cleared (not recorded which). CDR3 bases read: TGCGCCAGCAGCGAAGCCGCAGGGTTGGTCAATGAG. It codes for CASSEAAGLVNE. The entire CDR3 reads CASSEAAGLVNEQFF.